This TCR beta chain originates from a study of T cells in Graves' hyperthyroidism and ophthalmopathy. Study outcomes and limitations: Most thyroid clonotypes expanded above 0.001 appeared in blood too.

Regarding this clonotype: Its cognate antigen is unknown.

CDR1 and CDR2 from the germline V gene are LNHDA and SQIVND (reference sequence). Trimming took off 5 bases at V and 8 bases at J, with 15 bases between the two ends. This CDR3 has 13 amino acids. Clinical symptoms, serum thyroxine and TRAb, thyroid ultrasound and orbital computed tomography were used for the diagnoses. Researchers amplified the TCR beta CDR3 regions from RNA transcripts. Primed by the HTBI set, a first-round RT-PCR was run on the TCR CDR3. TCRdb re-analysed the multiplex PCR reads in MiXCR, keeping a single row per CDR3 protein. The sample contains 300,000 to 450,000 distinct CDR3 sequences, about 17% of which appear only once.

The sequenced sample was blood. The TCR originated in a woman younger than 45 with Graves' hyperthyroidism that later progressed to Graves' ophthalmopathy. The V call is TRBV19, the J call TRBJ1-2; tentative D call: TRBD1 (5 bases). CDR3 bases: TGTGCCAGTAGTGTCGACAGAGGATCGGGCTACACCTTC. Translated: CASSVDRGSGYTF.